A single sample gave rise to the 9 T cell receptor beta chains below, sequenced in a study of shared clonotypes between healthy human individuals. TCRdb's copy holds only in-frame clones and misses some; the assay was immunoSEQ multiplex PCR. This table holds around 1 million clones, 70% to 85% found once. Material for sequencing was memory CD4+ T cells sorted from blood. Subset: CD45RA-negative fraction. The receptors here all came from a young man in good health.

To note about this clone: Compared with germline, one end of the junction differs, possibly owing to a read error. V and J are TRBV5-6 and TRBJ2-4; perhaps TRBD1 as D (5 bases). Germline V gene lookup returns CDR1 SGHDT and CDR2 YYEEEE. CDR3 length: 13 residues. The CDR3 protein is CASSGDSGPRVHF. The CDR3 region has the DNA TGTGCCAGCAGCGGTGATTCAGGGCCTCGGGTGCACTTC. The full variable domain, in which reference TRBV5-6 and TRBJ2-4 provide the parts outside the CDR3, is DAGVTQSPTHLIKTRGQQVTLRCSPKSGHDTVSWYQQALGQGPQFIFQYYEEEERQRGNFPDRFSGHQFPNYSSELNVNALLLGDSALYLCASSGDSGPRVHFGAGTRLSVL.

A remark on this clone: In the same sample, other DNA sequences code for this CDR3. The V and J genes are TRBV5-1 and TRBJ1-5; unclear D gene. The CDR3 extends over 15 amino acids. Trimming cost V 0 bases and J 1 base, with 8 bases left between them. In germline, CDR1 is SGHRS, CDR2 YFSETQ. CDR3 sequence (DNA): TGCGCCAGCAGCTTGGACGGAACCAGCAATCAGCCCCAGCATTTT. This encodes CASSLDGTSNQPQHF.

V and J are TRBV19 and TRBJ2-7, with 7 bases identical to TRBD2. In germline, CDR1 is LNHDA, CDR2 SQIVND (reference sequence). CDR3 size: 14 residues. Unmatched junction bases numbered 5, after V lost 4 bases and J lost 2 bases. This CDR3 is CASSTGREPYEQYF. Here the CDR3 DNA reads TGTGCCAGTAGTACAGGGCGGGAGCCCTACGAGCAGTACTTC. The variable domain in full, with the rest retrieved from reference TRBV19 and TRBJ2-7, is DGGITQSPKYLFRKEGQNVTLSCEQNLNHDAMYWYRQDPGQGLRLIYYSQIVNDFQKGDIAEGYSVSREKKESFPLTVTSAQKNPTAFYLCASSTGREPYEQYFGPGTRLTVT.

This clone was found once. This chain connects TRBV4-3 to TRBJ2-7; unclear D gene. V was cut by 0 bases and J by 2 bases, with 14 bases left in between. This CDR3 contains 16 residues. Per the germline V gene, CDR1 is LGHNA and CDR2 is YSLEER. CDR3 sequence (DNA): TGCGCCAGCAGCCAAGAAGCGTCAGGCCCCACCTACGAGCAGTACTTC. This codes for CASSQEASGPTYEQYF.

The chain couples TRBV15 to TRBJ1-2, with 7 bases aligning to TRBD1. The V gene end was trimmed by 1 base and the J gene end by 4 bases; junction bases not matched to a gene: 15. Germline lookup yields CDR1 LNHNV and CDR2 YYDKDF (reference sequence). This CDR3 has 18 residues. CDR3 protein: CATSRAIIGDRQFYGYTF. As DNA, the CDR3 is TGTGCCACCAGCAGAGCAATTATAGGGGACAGACAATTCTATGGCTACACCTTC.

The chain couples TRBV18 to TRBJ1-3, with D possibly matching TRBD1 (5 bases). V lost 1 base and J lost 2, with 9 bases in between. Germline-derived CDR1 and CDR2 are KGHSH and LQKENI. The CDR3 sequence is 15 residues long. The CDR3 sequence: CASSPQGWTGNTIYF. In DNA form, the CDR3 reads TGTGCCAGCTCACCACAGGGGTGGACTGGAAACACCATATATTTT.

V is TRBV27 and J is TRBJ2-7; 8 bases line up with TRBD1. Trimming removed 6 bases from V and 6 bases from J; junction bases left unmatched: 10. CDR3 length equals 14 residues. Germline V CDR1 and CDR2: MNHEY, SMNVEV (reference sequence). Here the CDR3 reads CASSPRTGMGEQYF. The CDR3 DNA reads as TGTGCCAGCAGCCCTAGGACAGGGATGGGCGAGCAGTACTTC.

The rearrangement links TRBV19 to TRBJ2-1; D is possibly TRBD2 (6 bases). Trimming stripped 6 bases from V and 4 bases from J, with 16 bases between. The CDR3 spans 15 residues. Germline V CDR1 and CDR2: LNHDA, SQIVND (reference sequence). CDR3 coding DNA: TGTGCCAGTAGCCGAAGACTAGAAGGGTACAATGAGCAGTTCTTC. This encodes CASSRRLEGYNEQFF.

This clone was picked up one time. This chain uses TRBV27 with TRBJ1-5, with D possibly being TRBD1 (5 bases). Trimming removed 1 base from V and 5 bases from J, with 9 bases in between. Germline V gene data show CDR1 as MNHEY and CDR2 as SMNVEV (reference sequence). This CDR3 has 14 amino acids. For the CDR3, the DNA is TGTGCCAGCAGTTTATTGGGGGTCGATCAGCCCCAGCATTTT. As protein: CASSLLGVDQPQHF.